The 16 T cell receptor beta chains reported below all come from one sample, sequenced in a study of T cell changes during pregnancy in multiple sclerosis. The repertoire was sequenced with immunoSEQ multiplex PCR; TCRdb's copy has only in-frame clones and lacks some. The table has about 22,000 clones, roughly 89% seen once. The sample in question was CD4+ T cells from peripheral blood mononuclear cells, obtained in the third trimester of pregnancy. Every receptor here comes from a female donor in good health, enrolled as a control in a pregnancy study.

V gene TRBV5-6 combines with J gene TRBJ2-1; the match to TRBD1 covers 7 bases. V was pared by 0 bases and J by 9 bases, with 12 bases of the junction left unmatched. The CDR3 is 16 amino acids. The germline V gene has CDR1 SGHDT and CDR2 YYEEEE. The CDR3 bases are TGTGCCAGCAGCTTGGAGGCAGGGGGTCATCCGGCTGAGCAGTTCTTC. Protein sequence: CASSLEAGGHPAEQFF.

The sample holds a few counts of this clone. CDR3 sequence reads: CAWSERVGVSNQPQHF. The CDR3, as DNA: TGTGCCTGGAGTGAGCGTGTAGGAGTTAGCAATCAGCCCCAGCATTTT. The rearrangement links TRBV30 to TRBJ1-5; D is unresolved. The CDR3 is 16 amino acids. CDR1 and CDR2 from the germline V gene are GTSNPN and SVGIG (reference sequence). Trimming removed 1 base at V and 0 bases at J, with 13 bases between.

This clone was found once. This chain links TRBV5-4 with TRBJ1-2; D is perhaps TRBD1 (6 bases). Trimming removed 0 bases at V and 4 bases at J, with 16 bases between. The CDR3 has 16 residues. Looked up from germline, CDR1 is SGHNT and CDR2 is YYREEE (reference sequence). The CDR3 coding sequence is TGTGCCAGCAGCTTGGGCAGGGGAGACCATGTCTATGGCTACACCTTC. Translated: CASSLGRGDHVYGYTF.

The chain recombines TRBV18 with TRBJ1-4; D ambiguous. Between the trimmed V and J ends, which lost 5 bases and 3 bases, there was a span of 10 bases. Germline CDR1 is KGHSH and CDR2 is LQKENI. The CDR3 has 14 residues. DNA of the CDR3: TGTGCCAGCTCATTAGGAGTTGCTAATGAAAAACTGTTTTTT. Its protein is CASSLGVANEKLFF.

The chain couples TRBV30 to TRBJ2-4, with TRBD2 matching 11 bases. After removal of 5 bases from V and 7 bases from J, the junction contained 7 bases not matched to a gene. Germline V gives CDR1 GTSNPN, CDR2 SVGIG (reference sequence). The CDR3 sequence is 14 residues long. CDR3 nucleotide sequence: TGTGCCTGGCAGACTAGCGGGATACGGAACATTCAGTACTTC. It encodes CAWQTSGIRNIQYF.

This rearrangement joins TRBV7-6 to TRBJ1-2; D is undetermined. CDR1 is SGHVS and CDR2 is FNYEAQ in the germline V gene. The CDR3 sequence is 13 residues long. Trimming pared 5 bases from V and 7 bases from J, leaving 14 bases between. The CDR3 DNA reads TGTGCCAGCAGCCCCCAAGTAGAGGCTGGCTACACCTTC. Translating gives CASSPQVEAGYTF.

A remark on this clone: One end of the junction does not line up with germline, which may come from a read error. The same CDR3 arises from other DNA sequences in this sample as well. The chain uses TRBV11-2 and TRBJ1-5, with a possible D match to TRBD1 (6 bases). The CDR3 is made up of 17 amino acids. Germline CDR1 reads SGHAT; CDR2 reads FQNNGV. The CDR3 loop reads CASSVDSRGYSNQPQHF. CDR3 DNA: TGTGCCAGCAGCGTGGACAGCCGAGGGTATAGCAACCAGCCCCAGCATTTT.

The rearrangement links TRBV2 to TRBJ2-3, with TRBD1 matching over 10 bases. The length of the CDR3 is 16 residues. The V gene end was trimmed by 3 bases and the J gene end by 2 bases; junction bases not matched to a gene: 5. CDR1 is SNHLY and CDR2 is FYNNEI in the germline V gene. CDR3 residues: CASSEGGQGFTDTQYF. The CDR3 DNA follows: TGTGCCAGCAGTGAGGGGGGACAGGGGTTCACAGATACGCAGTATTTT.

V gene TRBV25-1 combines with J gene TRBJ2-1, with TRBD1 as a possible D gene (5 bases). Between the trimmed V and J ends, which lost 3 bases and 8 bases, there was a span of 8 bases. The V gene's germline CDR1 is MGHDK and CDR2 SYGVNS. The CDR3 loop spans 12 amino acids. The CDR3 DNA reads TGTGCCAGCAGTGAGAAGGGGTATGAGCAGTTCTTC. Amino acid sequence: CASSEKGYEQFF.

The chain joins TRBV28 to TRBJ1-1; D possibly corresponds to TRBD1 (5 bases). Germline loops: CDR1 MDHEN, CDR2 SYDVKM. This CDR3 contains 17 residues. The ends were cut back, 6 bases at V and 6 bases at J, with 26 bases in the middle. This CDR3 reads CASSRVGGVKSRAEAFF. The CDR3 DNA is TGTGCCAGCAGCAGGGTGGGGGGGGTAAAAAGTCGGGCTGAAGCTTTCTTT.

This chain links TRBV4-1 with TRBJ2-7; a weak D match, TRBD2 (5 bases). The germline V gene encodes CDR1 MGHRA and CDR2 YSYEKL. Trimming stripped 3 bases from V and 7 bases from J, with 13 bases between. The CDR3 covers 13 residues. CDR3 amino acids: CASSHLAPEEQYF. CDR3 coding DNA: TGCGCCAGCAGCCATCTAGCCCCGGAGGAGCAGTACTTC.

The genes are TRBV5-1 and TRBJ2-3; 10 bases match TRBD1. V trimming: 3 bases; J trimming: 5 bases; junction bases outside the gene matches: 12. There are 17 residues in the CDR3. From germline, CDR1 is SGHRS and CDR2 YFSETQ. As DNA, the CDR3 is TGCGCCAGCAGCTACTACTACCGGGACAGGGGAAAAGATACGCAGTATTTT. Its protein is CASSYYYRDRGKDTQYF.

The chain couples TRBV5-1 to TRBJ2-3; 12 bases fit TRBD2. Per the germline V gene, CDR1 is SGHRS and CDR2 is YFSETQ. J gave up 6 bases and V 0 bases, and 8 bases lay outside the gene matches. There are 17 residues in the CDR3. CDR3 protein: CASSLEASGGAVDTQYF. The DNA of the CDR3 is TGCGCCAGCAGCTTGGAGGCTAGCGGGGGGGCGGTGGATACGCAGTATTTT.

The V call is TRBV1, the J call TRBJ1-1. TRBV1 is a documented pseudogene. There are 15 residues in the CDR3. The DNA for the CDR3 is TGCACCAGCAGCCAAGACGGGGGGAAAGACACTGAAGCTTTCTTT. Its translation: CTSSQDGGKDTEAFF.

V is TRBV27 and J is TRBJ2-7; 11 nucleotides agree with TRBD2. With 2 bases clipped from V and 0 bases from J, the junction kept 15 bases outside the gene matches. In germline, CDR1 is MNHEY, CDR2 SMNVEV (reference sequence). The CDR3 totals 20 residues. The CDR3 region has the DNA TGTGCCAGCAGTTTAAGCCCCCAGACTAGCGGGATAGGAAACTCCTACGAGCAGTACTTC. It specifies CASSLSPQTSGIGNSYEQYF.

This sequence joins TRBV6-6 and TRBJ1-1, with D tentatively TRBD1 (6 bases). The V gene lost 0 bases and the J gene lost 2 bases, with 10 bases spanning the gap. This CDR3 comprises 15 residues. The germline CDR1 and CDR2 sequences are MNHNY and SVGAGI (reference sequence). The CDR3 reads CASSYSGGGNTEAFF. Here the CDR3 DNA reads TGTGCCAGCAGTTACTCAGGCGGGGGCAACACTGAAGCTTTCTTT.